This T cell receptor (beta chain) emerged from a study of STAT5B mutations in CD4+ large granular lymphocyte leukemia. General study findings and limits: Compared with healthy controls (2/35), patient top clones favored TRBV06 (8/27). Data were not HLA-matched across samples. About a quarter of private leukemic clonotypes occurred rarely in other patients' non-leukemic repertoires.

Libraries were prepared by immunoSEQ multiplex PCR; TCRdb keeps only in-frame clonotypes and omits some of them. The sample lists about 40,000 clones; roughly 81% were seen once. About this clone: The antigen is unknown.

This CDR3 spans 18 amino acids. CDR1 SGHRS and CDR2 YFSETQ come from the germline V gene. V was clipped by 4 bases and J by 4 bases; unmatched bases: 16. The chain uses TRBV5-1 and TRBJ1-1; 10 nucleotides line up with TRBD1. Input material: CD4+ T cells from blood buffy coats. The sequence derives from a human donor in good health. CDR3 region: CASSEYGTGEFLATEAFF. The CDR3 nucleotides are TGCGCCAGCAGCGAGTACGGGACAGGGGAATTTCTTGCCACTGAAGCTTTCTTT.